This T cell receptor beta chain was sequenced for a study (dated by TCRdb to 2014 to 2015). In terms of the full investigation: Whether tumor-infiltrating Tregs in breast cancer are recruited from blood Tregs or converted in situ from other CD4+ T cell subsets was tested.

Full-length TCR variable regions were amplified by 5' RACE PCR with constant-region reverse primers, and semi-nested PCR with Nested Universal Primer A was subsequently performed. Using the ReliaPrep RNA Cell Miniprep System, total RNA was extracted, and the SMARTer RACE 5'/3' Kit was then used to reverse transcribe the RNA into 5'RACE-ready cDNA. Multiplex adaptors were used to barcode the full-length TCR alpha and beta libraries, which were then sequenced on an Illumina MiSeq. Under the source paper's analysis protocol: Sequencing data were pooled across the five patients for each of nine subset-tissue groups and compared by unsupervised clustering of TCR gene usage. The Morisita-Horn index, with shared sequences weighted by their contribution to each repertoire, was used to calculate repertoire similarity. The public reads were run again by TCRdb, first through fastp at Q25 and then through MiXCR, and only productive beta chains were kept. Rows with a matching CDR3 protein are joined into one entry that keeps the most common DNA and genes. None of the V and J calls come from the authors' own analysis; TCRdb made them. For this sample the table gives roughly 45,000 distinct CDR3 sequences, of which approximately 30% were detected only once. The ten largest clones represent about 4% of the sample.

The memory CD4+ T cell population was isolated based on a CD4+CD45RO+CD25- phenotype. Tregs, naive and memory CD4+ T cells from tumor, blood and ipsilateral draining lymph nodes of roughly 5 breast cancer patients underwent full-length TCR alpha and beta sequencing. Tumor tissue, along with lymph nodes from ipsilateral axillary dissection, was perfused with PBS, minced, and then digested using collagenase I and hyaluronidase. FACS confirmed that the sorted cell populations were more than 90% pure. Trimming at the junction amounts to 5 bases on V and 2 bases on J, and the germline ends lie 12 bases apart. CDR3 length: 14 amino acids, cysteine to phenylalanine. Just the 42-base CDR3 DNA is kept, in frame starting at base 1. Sequences SEHNR (CDR1) and FQNEAQ (CDR2) are obtained from the germline V gene (reference sequence). This clonotype has only a few counts. Its antigen has not been determined. No much larger clonotype is one base removed from it; base qualities were not supplied.

General conclusions and limits of the study: Tumor-infiltrating Treg TCR alpha and beta sequences overlapped most with tumor naive CD4+ T cells, then with blood naive CD4+ T cells. The larger-cohort validation was restricted to a single TCR beta V-J rearrangement rather than whole repertoires. In terms of TCR gene usage, tumor memory CD4+ T cells clustered together with blood and lymph node memory CD4+ cells, as well as with lymph node naive CD4+ cells.

This clonotype was sampled from a female donor with breast cancer. The chain joins TRBV7-9 to TRBJ1-1, and possibly TRBD1, on 5 matching bases. The sequencing sample was made of tumor-infiltrating memory CD4+ T cells sorted from the breast tumor. Read against the paper, the sample's cell subset or site label means: memory CD4+ T cells, CD4+CD45RO+CD25-. The nucleotide sequence is given as TGTGCCAGCAGCCCGCAGACAGCTAACACTGAAGCTTTCTTT. It translates as CASSPQTANTEAFF.